Below, 18 T cell receptor beta chains from the same sample are listed, as sequenced in a study of shared clonotypes between healthy human individuals. Using immunoSEQ multiplex PCR, the repertoire was profiled, and TCRdb retains in-frame clones only, with some absent. This sample has roughly 500,000 clones, with about 79% found just once. The sequencing sample was made of PBMCs. These receptors all come from a woman aged 40 to 50 in good health. Some clones in this sample may be carry-over from other donors' samples.

The table lists this clone with a few counts. V gene TRBV21-1 combines with J gene TRBJ2-6; the DNA was not used to check the table's D call, TRBD1. TRBV21-1 is an annotated pseudogene. CDR3 length: 19 amino acids. The CDR3 region has the DNA TGTGCCAGCAGTGTTTTAGGGACAGGCCAAGGATCTGGGGCCAACGTCCTGACTTTC. It encodes CASSVLGTGQGSGANVLTF.

The chain combines TRBV28 with TRBJ1-1; D is ambiguous. V shed 5 bases and J shed 0 bases, with 10 bases lying between them. The CDR3 has 14 residues. The germline CDR1 and CDR2 sequences are MDHEN and SYDVKM. The chain's CDR3 is CASSSATLNTEAFF. The CDR3 DNA sequence: TGTGCCAGCAGTAGTGCTACATTGAACACTGAAGCTTTCTTT.

The J gene is TRBJ1-1, the V gene TRBV6-6, with D uncertain. V was clipped by 0 bases and J by 1 base, with 9 bases between them. Germline CDR1 reads MNHNY; CDR2 reads SVGAGI (reference sequence). This CDR3 is built from 15 residues. CDR3 protein: CASSYSVQQNTEAFF. The CDR3, as DNA: TGTGCCAGCAGTTACTCGGTCCAACAGAACACTGAAGCTTTCTTT.

The V call is TRBV2, the J call TRBJ2-3; D uncertain. Per the germline V gene, CDR1 is SNHLY and CDR2 is FYNNEI. V was trimmed by 4 bases and J by 7 bases, leaving 3 bases between them. The CDR3 runs 10 residues. CDR3 loop: CASSANTQYF. In nucleotides, the CDR3 is TGTGCCAGCAGTGCCAATACGCAGTATTTT.

This sequence joins TRBV5-1 and TRBJ2-7; D not certain. The CDR3 spans 16 residues. The germline V and J ends were trimmed by 4 bases and 0 bases, with 17 bases remaining between them. The germline CDR1 and CDR2 sequences are SGHRS and YFSETQ. This CDR3 reads CASSVSPGRNSYEQYF. The DNA of the CDR3 is TGCGCCAGCAGCGTTAGTCCCGGACGGAACTCCTACGAGCAGTACTTC.

The chain joins TRBV7-3 to TRBJ2-2; TRBD2 matches 12 bases. V lost 2 bases and J lost 6; bases outside the gene matches: 13. CDR3 length: 19 amino acids. Germline V lookup: CDR1 SGHTA, CDR2 FQGTGA. In nucleotides, the CDR3 is TGTGCCAGCAGCTTACGGGTTCGAGGACTAGCGGGAATCTCCGGGGAGCTGTTTTTT. Its protein is CASSLRVRGLAGISGELFF.

This chain connects TRBV18 to TRBJ1-2; weak D call: TRBD1 (5 bases). V was cut by 2 bases and J by 6 bases, with 10 bases left in between. This CDR3 has 13 residues. Germline CDR1 is KGHSH and CDR2 is LQKENI. CDR3: CASSPTLRDGYTF. CDR3 sequence (DNA): TGTGCCAGCTCACCAACCCTCAGGGATGGCTACACCTTC.

As concerns this clone: It may be a read error: a sequence one base away is much more abundant. The V call is TRBV7-9, the J call TRBJ2-7; D is tentatively TRBD1 or TRBD2 (5 bases each). CDR1 and CDR2 from the germline V gene are SEHNR and FQNEAQ (reference sequence). Trimming took 0 bases from V and 6 from J, leaving 12 bases between them. The CDR3 has 14 residues. The CDR3 nucleotides are TGTGCCAGCAGCTTAGCAGGGGTGGGACGCGAGCAGTACTTC. Residues: CASSLAGVGREQYF.

The chain links TRBV10-3 to TRBJ1-5; 7 positions agree with TRBD1. CDR1 is ENHRY, CDR2 SYGVKD, per germline. The CDR3 runs 14 residues. V dropped 7 bases and J dropped 7; count of bases not matched to a gene: 10. The CDR3 DNA reads TGTGCCATCAAGGGGGGACAGACTAACCAGCCCCAGCATTTT. It specifies CAIKGGQTNQPQHF.

There are many counts of this clone. This same CDR3 is encoded by further DNA sequences in the sample. The chain couples TRBV10-2 to TRBJ1-1; D is uncertain. The V gene's germline CDR1 is WSHSY and CDR2 SAAADI. This CDR3 is 13 amino acids long. V dropped 4 bases and J dropped 1 base, with 7 bases sitting between them. The CDR3: CASSGSGNTEAFF. CDR3 sequence (DNA): TGCGCCAGCAGTGGTTCAGGGAACACTGAAGCTTTCTTT.

The chain couples TRBV2 to TRBJ1-4; D call uncertain. Germline-derived CDR1 and CDR2 are SNHLY and FYNNEI. This CDR3 is built from 12 residues. Deletions cut 3 bases from V and 8 bases from J, with 7 bases between. CDR3 sequence: CASSDTIEKLFF. CDR3 sequence (DNA): TGTGCCAGCAGTGACACCATCGAAAAACTGTTTTTT.

This clone has ten or more counts. The gene calls are TRBV5-4 and TRBJ1-1, with D unresolved. Looked up from germline, CDR1 is SGHNT and CDR2 is YYREEE (reference sequence). CDR3 length: 14 amino acids. V was pared by 4 bases and J by 3 bases, with 13 bases between. This CDR3 is CASSNIVVDTEAFF. The CDR3 DNA sequence: TGTGCCAGCAGCAATATCGTGGTTGACACTGAAGCTTTCTTT.

This clone was picked up a small number of times. This chain uses TRBV2 with TRBJ1-2; D unresolved. CDR1 is SNHLY and CDR2 is FYNNEI in the germline V gene. This CDR3 region has 16 residues. Between the trimmed V and J ends, which lost 1 base and 4 bases, there was a span of 16 bases. CDR3 in amino acids: CASSEGELELGYGYTF. As DNA, the CDR3 is TGTGCCAGCAGTGAAGGGGAGCTCGAACTAGGCTATGGCTACACCTTC.

This chain links TRBV9 with TRBJ2-1; 11 bases fit TRBD2. This CDR3 comprises 14 residues. CDR1 and CDR2 from the germline V gene are SGDLS and YYNGEE. The ends lost 7 bases at V and 3 bases at J; junction bases unmatched: 3. The CDR3 DNA follows: TGTGCCAGCCAGACTAGCGGGAACTACAATGAGCAGTTCTTC. Residues: CASQTSGNYNEQFF.

This clone occurred once. The rearrangement uses TRBV4-2 and TRBJ2-1; TRBD2 aligns across 10 bases. The CDR3 contains 18 residues. The germline V gene has CDR1 LGHNA and CDR2 YNFKEQ. V lost 8 bases, J lost 0 bases, and 13 bases stayed unmatched. CDR3 nucleotide sequence: TGTGCCAGCTCCCCGTCCTGGCTAGCGGGGGTCTCCTACAATGAGCAGTTCTTC. Amino acid sequence: CASSPSWLAGVSYNEQFF.

J is TRBJ2-7 and V is TRBV4-1; either TRBD1 or TRBD2 may fit D (5 bases each). Germline CDR1 is MGHRA and CDR2 is YSYEKL. This CDR3 contains 14 residues. Trimming took off 3 bases at V and 2 bases at J, with 11 bases between the two ends. The CDR3 DNA follows: TGCGCCAGCAGCCAGCCGGGACGGGCCTACGAGCAGTACTTC. This translates into CASSQPGRAYEQYF.

The chain joins TRBV7-3 to TRBJ2-1, with 7 nucleotides matching TRBD2. CDR3 size: 16 residues. Germline V gives CDR1 SGHTA, CDR2 FQGTGA. The V and J ends lost 2 bases and 1 base, in that order; junction bases with no gene match: 5. CDR3 protein: CASSLGGSFSYNEQFF. The CDR3 region has the DNA TGTGCCAGCAGCTTAGGCGGGAGCTTTTCCTACAATGAGCAGTTCTTC. The full variable domain, its missing parts supplied by reference TRBV7-3 and TRBJ2-1, is GAGVSQTPSNKVTEKGKYVELRCDPISGHTALYWYRQSLGQGPEFLIYFQGTGAADDSGLPNDRFFAVRPEGSVSTLKIQRTERGDSAVYLCASSLGGSFSYNEQFFGPGTRLTVL.

This clone was counted at least ten times. The rearrangement joins TRBV27 to TRBJ2-2, with TRBD1 matching over 9 bases. CDR3 length equals 16 residues. J lost 7 bases, V lost 7 bases, and 13 bases had no gene match. Germline assignment: CDR1 MNHEY and CDR2 SMNVEV (reference sequence). CDR3 loop: CASTTLRQGVVGELFF. DNA of the CDR3: TGTGCCAGCACCACCCTGAGACAGGGGGTTGTCGGGGAGCTGTTTTTT.